One and the same sample provided the 8 T cell receptor beta chains below, sequenced in a study of OX40 agonist ivuxolimab in advanced cancers. Clones were read by immunoSEQ multiplex PCR, and TCRdb kept only the in-frame ones, dropping some. The repertoire includes 150,000 to 190,000 clones, approximately 94% of them detected once, and about 0.3% sits in the top ten. Sequencing was performed on CD4+ or CD8+ T cells sorted from blood, taken in a trial of the OX40 agonist ivuxolimab. The source of these receptors is an adult with an advanced solid tumor such as melanoma, head and neck, liver or kidney cancer.

The J gene is TRBJ1-2, the V gene TRBV5-5; D unclear. Germline V gene lookup returns CDR1 SGHKS and CDR2 YYEKEE (reference sequence). Trimming left V 4 bases short and J 0 bases short, with 10 bases between. CDR3 length: 14 amino acids. The CDR3 sequence is CASSHAGANYGYTF. The CDR3 DNA sequence: TGTGCCAGCAGCCACGCCGGGGCTAACTATGGCTACACCTTC.

A note on this clone: The DNA is omitted, as the CDR3 cannot be located on it reliably, and the CDR3 follows TCRdb's listing. V and J are TRBV30 and TRBJ2-7; the table gives TRBD2 as D, unverified against the DNA. Looked up from germline, CDR1 is GTSNPN and CDR2 is SVGIG (reference sequence). Inclusive of both ends, the CDR3 amounts to 12 amino acids. CDR3 amino acids: CAWKFGSGSMRF.

The rearrangement joins TRBV5-1 to TRBJ2-2; no clear D gene. CDR1 SGHRS and CDR2 YFSETQ come from the germline V gene. CDR3 length: 16 amino acids. The V end was cut by 3 bases, the J end by 1 base, with 13 bases between. This chain's CDR3 is CASSSRTDVNTGELFF. DNA for the CDR3: TGCGCCAGCAGCTCCCGGACCGACGTGAACACCGGGGAGCTGTTTTTT.

The DNA of the CDR3 is TGTGCCAGCAGCCCGGGGGGAAGCACAGATACGCAGTATTTT. Amino acid sequence: CASSPGGSTDTQYF. The V and J genes are TRBV7-3 and TRBJ2-3; TRBD2 matches 7 bases. The ends lost 5 bases at V and 0 bases at J; junction bases unmatched: 2. The CDR3 has 14 amino acids. Germline CDR1 reads SGHTA; CDR2 reads FQGTGA. Complete variable domain (other parts from reference TRBV7-3 and TRBJ2-3): GAGVSQTPSNKVTEKGKYVELRCDPISGHTALYWYRQSLGQGPEFLIYFQGTGAADDSGLPNDRFFAVRPEGSVSTLKIQRTERGDSAVYLCASSPGGSTDTQYFGPGTRLTVL.

The chain joins TRBV7-8 to TRBJ1-4, with TRBD1 matching 7 bases. Germline V CDR1 and CDR2: SGHVS, FQNEAQ. V lost 5 bases and J lost 2; bases outside the gene matches: 2. The CDR3 consists of 14 residues. CDR3 region: CASSADRTNEKLFF. CDR3 bases: TGTGCCAGCAGCGCGGACAGGACTAATGAAAAACTGTTTTTT.

This rearrangement joins TRBV21-1 to TRBJ2-4; whether TRBD1, the table's D call, matches the DNA was not checked. TRBV21-1 is a listed pseudogene. The CDR3 is made up of 17 amino acids. The CDR3 DNA follows: TGTGCCAGCAGCAATGAGGGGACAGCCGCCACGAAAAACATTCAGTACTTC. This translates into CASSNEGTAATKNIQYF.

V usage is TRBV27 and J usage is TRBJ2-2; no clear D gene. V lost 2 bases, J lost 6 bases, and 13 bases lay in between. This CDR3 is built from 15 residues. Germline V gives CDR1 MNHEY, CDR2 SMNVEV (reference sequence). The CDR3 protein is CASSLKWATPGELFF. As DNA, the CDR3 is TGTGCCAGCAGTTTAAAGTGGGCCACCCCCGGGGAGCTGTTTTTT.

This chain's CDR3 is CASSFGTGLPYEQYF. The CDR3 bases are TGTGCCAGCAGCTTTGGGACAGGGTTACCCTACGAGCAGTACTTC. The chain has TRBV11-3 and TRBJ2-7; 9 positions match TRBD1. In germline, CDR1 is SGHNT, CDR2 YENEEA. Losses at the gene ends were 3 bases for V and 2 bases for J; bases not matched to a gene: 5. CDR3 length: 15 residues.